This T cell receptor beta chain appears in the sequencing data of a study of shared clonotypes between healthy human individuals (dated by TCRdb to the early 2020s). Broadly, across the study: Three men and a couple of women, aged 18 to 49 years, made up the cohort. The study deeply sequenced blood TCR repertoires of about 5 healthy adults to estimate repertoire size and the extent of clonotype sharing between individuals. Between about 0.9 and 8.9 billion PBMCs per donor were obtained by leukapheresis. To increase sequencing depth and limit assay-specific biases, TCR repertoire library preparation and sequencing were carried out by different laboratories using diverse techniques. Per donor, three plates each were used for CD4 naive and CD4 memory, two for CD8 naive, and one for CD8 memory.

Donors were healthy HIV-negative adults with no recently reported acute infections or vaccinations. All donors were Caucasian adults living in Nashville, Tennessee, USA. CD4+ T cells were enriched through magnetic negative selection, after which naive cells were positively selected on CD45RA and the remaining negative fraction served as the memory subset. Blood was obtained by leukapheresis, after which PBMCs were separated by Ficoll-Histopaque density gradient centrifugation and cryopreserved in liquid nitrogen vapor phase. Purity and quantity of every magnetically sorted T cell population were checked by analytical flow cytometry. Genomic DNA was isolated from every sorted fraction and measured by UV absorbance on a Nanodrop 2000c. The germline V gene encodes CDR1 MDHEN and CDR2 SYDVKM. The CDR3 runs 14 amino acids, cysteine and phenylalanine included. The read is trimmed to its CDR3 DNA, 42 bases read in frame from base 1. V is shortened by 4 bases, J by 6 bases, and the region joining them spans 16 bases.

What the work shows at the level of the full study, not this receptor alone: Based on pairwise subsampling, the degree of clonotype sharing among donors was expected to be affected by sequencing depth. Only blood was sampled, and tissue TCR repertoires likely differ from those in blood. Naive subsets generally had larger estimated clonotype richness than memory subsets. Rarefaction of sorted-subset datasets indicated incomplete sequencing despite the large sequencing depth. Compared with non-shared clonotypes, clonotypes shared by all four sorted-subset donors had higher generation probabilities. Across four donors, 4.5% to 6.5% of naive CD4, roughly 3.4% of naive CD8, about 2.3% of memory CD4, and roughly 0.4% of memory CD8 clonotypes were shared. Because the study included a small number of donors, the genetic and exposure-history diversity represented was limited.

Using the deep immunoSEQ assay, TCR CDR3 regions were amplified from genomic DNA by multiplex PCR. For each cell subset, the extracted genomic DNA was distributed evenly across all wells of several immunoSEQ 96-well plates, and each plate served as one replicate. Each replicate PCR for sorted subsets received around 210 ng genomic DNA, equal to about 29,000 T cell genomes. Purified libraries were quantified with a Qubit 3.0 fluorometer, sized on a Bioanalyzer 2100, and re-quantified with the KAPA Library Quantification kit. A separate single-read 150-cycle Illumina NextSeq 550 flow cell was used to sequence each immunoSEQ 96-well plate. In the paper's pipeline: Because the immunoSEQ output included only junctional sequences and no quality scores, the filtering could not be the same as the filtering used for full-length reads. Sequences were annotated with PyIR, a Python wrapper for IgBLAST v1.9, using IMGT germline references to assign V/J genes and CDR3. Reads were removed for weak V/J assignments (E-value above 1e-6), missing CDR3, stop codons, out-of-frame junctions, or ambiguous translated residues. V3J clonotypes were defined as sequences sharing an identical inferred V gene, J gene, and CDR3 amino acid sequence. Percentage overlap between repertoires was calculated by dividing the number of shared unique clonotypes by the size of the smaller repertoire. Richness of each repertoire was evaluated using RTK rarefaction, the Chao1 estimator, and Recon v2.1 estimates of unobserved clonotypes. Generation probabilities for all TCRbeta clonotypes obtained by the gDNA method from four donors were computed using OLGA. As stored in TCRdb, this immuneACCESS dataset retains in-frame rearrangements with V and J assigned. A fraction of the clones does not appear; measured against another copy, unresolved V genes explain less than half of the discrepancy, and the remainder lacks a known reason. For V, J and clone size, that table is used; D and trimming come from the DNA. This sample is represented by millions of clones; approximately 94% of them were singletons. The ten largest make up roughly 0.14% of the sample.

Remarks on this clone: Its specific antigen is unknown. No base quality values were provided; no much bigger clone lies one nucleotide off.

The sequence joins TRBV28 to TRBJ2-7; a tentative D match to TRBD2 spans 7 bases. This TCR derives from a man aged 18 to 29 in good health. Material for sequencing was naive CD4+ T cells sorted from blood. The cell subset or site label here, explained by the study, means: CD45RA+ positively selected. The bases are TGTGCCAGCAGTTACATTTCCGGGGGGCTCGAGCAGTACTTC. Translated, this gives CASSYISGGLEQYF.